This TCR beta chain was retrieved from a study of shared clonotypes between healthy human individuals. The donors, healthy adults who were HIV-negative, had experienced no recent acute infections or vaccinations. The study separated CD4+ cells into CD45RA+ naive and CD45RA-negative memory subsets. Deep-level running was used for the assay. Replicate PCRs run on sorted subsets employed 200 ng DNA, 30,000 to 35,000 T cell genomes. The protocol was immunoSEQ multiplex PCR, while the TCRdb copy is restricted to in-frame clones and leaves out a portion. The profile shows about 2.3 million clones, 85% to 95% of them singletons. This clone was seen a single time. The sample taken for sequencing was naive CD4+ T cells from PBMCs. Described subset: CD45RA+ positively selected. This receptor was taken from a man aged 18 to 29 in good health. Some clones in this sample may be carry-over from other donors' samples.

CDR3 region: CASSPLGSQWETQYF. The CDR3 DNA reads as TGTGCCAGTAGTCCCCTCGGGTCACAGTGGGAGACCCAGTACTTC. V gene TRBV19 combines with J gene TRBJ2-5; D not resolved. V gave up 5 bases and J gave up 5 bases, with 18 bases separating them. The CDR3 contains 15 residues. Germline loops: CDR1 LNHDA, CDR2 SQIVND (reference sequence).